These 16 T cell receptor beta chains originate from one sample sequenced in a study of metastatic and nonmetastatic thyroid tumors. TCRdb re-clonotyped the PCR reads via MiXCR. The profile shows 15,000 or so clones, less than 30% of them singletons. Treatment of any kind had been given to no patient before thyroid surgery. Sequenced input: adjacent normal tissue. The receptors come from a female donor with papillary thyroid cancer or a benign thyroid nodule (not recorded which). Some clones in this sample may be carry-over from other donors' samples.

The gene calls are TRBV2 and TRBJ2-1; D ambiguous. CDR3 length: 14 amino acids. Trimming took 1 base from V and 4 from J, leaving 8 bases between them. From germline, CDR1 is SNHLY and CDR2 FYNNEI. CDR3 nucleotides: TGTGCCAGCAGTGAAGAACTGATTTACAATGAGCAGTTCTTC. It translates to CASSEELIYNEQFF.

The V and J genes are TRBV27 and TRBJ1-6; a possible D gene is TRBD1 (5 bases). V lost 5 bases and J lost 9, with 11 bases in between. The CDR3 is 13 residues long. The germline gives CDR1 MNHEY, CDR2 SMNVEV (reference sequence). CDR3 sequence: CASSRDAPSPLHF. The CDR3 region has the DNA TGTGCCAGCAGTAGGGACGCACCTTCACCCCTCCACTTT.

The chain couples TRBV20-1 to TRBJ1-6; no firm D call. The V gene's germline CDR1 is DFQATT and CDR2 SNEGSKA (reference sequence). V lost 2 bases and J lost 7, with 12 bases in between. This CDR3 is 14 amino acids long. Here the CDR3 reads CSARRDQGNSPLHF. The CDR3 DNA is TGCAGTGCTAGAAGGGATCAAGGAAATTCACCCCTCCACTTT.

As concerns this clone: At one boundary the junction diverges from the germline segment, which might be a read error. The rearrangement joins TRBV6-2 or TRBV6-3 to TRBJ1-1; D may be TRBD1 (6 bases). Germline V CDR1 and CDR2: MNHEY, SVGEGT. The CDR3 contains 15 residues. CDR3 sequence: CASIYANRVNTEAFF. The CDR3 DNA sequence: TGTGCCAGCATTTACGCCAACAGGGTGAACACTGAAGCTTTCTTT.

In this sample, this clone turned up many times. The chain combines TRBV6-2 or TRBV6-3 with TRBJ2-2; D possibly matches TRBD1 or TRBD2 (5 bases each). The CDR3 covers 13 residues. V was trimmed by 6 bases and J by 1 base, leaving 6 bases between them. Germline CDR1 is MNHEY and CDR2 is SVGEGT. The CDR3 sequence: CASRRGNTGELFF. Written as DNA, the CDR3 is TGTGCCAGCAGGAGGGGGAACACCGGGGAGCTGTTTTTT.

This clone was counted only a few times. The rearrangement links TRBV6-1 to TRBJ2-7, with 11 bases that match TRBD2. Germline V gene sequence: CDR1 MNHNS, CDR2 SASEGT. The V gene end was trimmed by 7 bases and the J gene end by 3 bases; junction bases not matched to a gene: 8. The CDR3 consists of 15 residues. CDR3 nucleotide sequence: TGTGCCAGCACCGCTACTAGCGGGAGTATCTACGAGCAGTACTTC. Its protein is CASTATSGSIYEQYF.

This clone was observed a handful of times. The CDR3 region has the DNA TGTGCCAGCAGTTTCACTCGGGCCTATGGCTACACCTTC. As protein: CASSFTRAYGYTF. The rearrangement links TRBV28 to TRBJ1-2; D gene unclear. The germline gives CDR1 MDHEN, CDR2 SYDVKM. The CDR3 totals 13 residues. The V gene lost 3 bases and the J gene lost 4 bases, with 9 bases spanning the gap.

The chain employs TRBV28 and TRBJ2-2; 8 bases fit TRBD2. The V gene end was trimmed by 6 bases and the J gene end by 7 bases; junction bases not matched to a gene: 7. The CDR3 has 14 amino acids. Per germline, CDR1 MDHEN and CDR2 SYDVKM. The CDR3 sequence: CASSQTSARGELFF. CDR3 DNA: TGTGCCAGCAGCCAGACTAGCGCTCGCGGGGAGCTGTTTTTT.

The chain recombines TRBV15 with TRBJ2-1; a possible D gene is TRBD1 (5 bases). The CDR3 extends over 15 amino acids. V lost 1 base to trimming and J lost 12 bases, with 19 bases between them. Per the germline V gene, CDR1 is LNHNV and CDR2 is YYDKDF (reference sequence). The CDR3: CATSRVAGAYNPQFF. CDR3 coding DNA: TGTGCCACCAGCAGAGTTGCTGGGGCCTACAATCCGCAGTTCTTC.

The chain has TRBV6-5 and TRBJ2-3, with 7 nucleotides matching TRBD1. Trimming took 2 bases from V and 4 from J; bases not matched to a gene: 12. The CDR3 has 17 residues. Germline V gene sequence: CDR1 MNHEY, CDR2 SVGAGI. As DNA, the CDR3 is TGTGCCAGCAGTTACCCTAGGACAGGAAGAGACCCAGATACGCAGTATTTT. Its translation: CASSYPRTGRDPDTQYF.

The gene calls are TRBV6-2 or TRBV6-3 and TRBJ1-4; TRBD1 matches 9 bases. V shed 4 bases, J shed 8 bases, and the junction held 5 bases outside the gene matches. The CDR3 sequence is 14 residues long. In germline, CDR1 is MNHEY, CDR2 SVGEGT. The CDR3 loop is CASSLQGAREKLFF. CDR3 nucleotide sequence: TGTGCCAGCAGTTTACAGGGGGCGAGAGAAAAACTGTTTTTT.

This clone was detected many times. The rearrangement links TRBV28 to TRBJ1-3, with D maybe TRBD1 (5 bases). This CDR3 is built from 15 residues. Trimming removed 6 bases at V and 4 bases at J, with 16 bases between. Germline V gene data show CDR1 as MDHEN and CDR2 as SYDVKM. The CDR3 region is CASSDPGAYGNTIYF. The CDR3 DNA is TGTGCCAGCAGCGACCCCGGGGCTTACGGAAACACCATATATTTT.

The chain combines TRBV6-1 with TRBJ2-1, with TRBD2 identical over 13 bases. Germline trimming cut 5 bases from V and 6 bases from J; bases unmatched to any gene: 4. CDR1 and CDR2 (germline): MNHNS, SASEGT. This CDR3 region has 15 residues. CDR3 sequence: CASSPRTSGSNEQFF. The CDR3 DNA reads TGTGCCAGCAGTCCCAGGACTAGCGGGAGCAATGAGCAGTTCTTC.

This clone was seen ten or more times. The genes are TRBV7-9 and TRBJ2-5; D not certain. V gave up 6 bases and J gave up 4 bases, with 21 bases separating them. CDR1 is SEHNR and CDR2 is FQNEAQ in the germline V gene (reference sequence). The CDR3 contains 16 residues. The CDR3 region is CASSPSLRALGETQYF. Written as DNA, the CDR3 is TGTGCCAGCAGTCCAAGCCTCCGGGCCCTGGGAGAGACCCAGTACTTC.

This chain links TRBV6-1 with TRBJ1-3; the match to TRBD1 covers 7 bases. Germline loops: CDR1 MNHNS, CDR2 SASEGT. Trimming took 5 bases from V and 8 from J; bases not matched to a gene: 9. This CDR3 spans 14 amino acids. The CDR3 bases are TGTGCCAGCAGTTGGACAGGTAGAAGGTACACCATATATTTT. This codes for CASSWTGRRYTIYF.

This sequence joins TRBV6-2 or TRBV6-3 and TRBJ1-5, with a possible D match to TRBD1 (5 bases). Looked up from germline, CDR1 is MNHEY and CDR2 is SVGEGT. Deletions cut 6 bases from V and 2 bases from J, with 8 bases between. This CDR3 region has 13 residues. The CDR3 region has the DNA TGTGCCAGCAGGGGACGGCGCAATCAGCCCCAGCATTTT. Amino acid sequence: CASRGRRNQPQHF.